These T cell receptor beta chains were read from a single sample in a study of blood T cell repertoires in COVID-19. Method: immunoSEQ multiplex PCR; TCRdb's copy keeps in-frame clones and lacks some. The table includes 250,000 to 350,000 clones, roughly 86% detected once. Sequencing was performed on PBMCs or T cells enriched from blood (not recorded which). These receptors originate from a woman in her fifties or sixties who had been exposed to COVID-19. CDR3s include the opening cysteine and the closing phenylalanine or tryptophan. The order of the fields is clone size, D gene, J gene, V gene, CDR3 DNA, CDR3 protein. A D gene is named only where the DNA matches it firmly. For some rows the clone size is stated as once, few or many, or as a class when expanded; others skip it.

.	.	TRBJ2-1	TRBV7-2	TGTGCCAGCAGCCCCCAGGGCTCCGAGGCCAATGAGCAGTTCTTC	CASSPQGSEANEQFF
once	.	TRBJ1-6	TRBV27	TGTGCCAGCAGTTTGGGGGGGGGTACACCCCTCCACTTT	CASSLGGGTPLHF
.	.	TRBJ1-5	TRBV7-2	TGTGCCAGCAGCTTAGTAGGGGCGCATCTGCCCCAGCATTTT	CASSLVGAHLPQHF
.	.	TRBJ2-5	TRBV27	TGTGCCAGCAGGGATCTAAACAGGGTAAAAGAGACCCAGTACTTC	CASRDLNRVKETQYF
few	.	TRBJ1-6	TRBV18	TGTGCCAGCTCACCGGAGACCCCAGACCGAACCCTCCACTTT	CASSPETPDRTLHF
.	.	TRBJ1-1	TRBV18	TGTGCCAGCTCACCATCAGCGCAGGGTAACACTGAAGCTTTCTTT	CASSPSAQGNTEAFF
few	.	TRBJ1-1	TRBV28	TGTGCCAGCAGTCCGGGGGGTCAGGGACTTCACGAAGCTTTCTTT	CASSPGGQGLHEAFF
.	TRBD2	TRBJ2-1	TRBV3-1/TRBV3-2	TGTGCCAGCAGCCCTGCTTACACGGGGAGCGGGGGTGATGAGCAGTTCTTC	CASSPAYTGSGGDEQFF
.	TRBD1	TRBJ1-3	TRBV19	TGTGCCAGTAGGGGACAGGGCAATGGAAACACCATATATTTT	CASRGQGNGNTIYF
.	.	TRBJ1-2	TRBV28	TGTGCCAGCAGTTTCCCCGGACAGACCCGTTCGAGCTACACCTTC	CASSFPGQTRSSYTF
.	TRBD1	TRBJ1-2	TRBV2	TGTGCCAGCAGTGCAGGGGGAAGGGGCTACACCTTC	CASSAGGRGYTF
.	.	TRBJ2-7	TRBV30	TGTGCCTGGAGTTACGGTGGAAGGAGCTCCTACGAGCAGTACTTC	CAWSYGGRSSYEQYF
.	TRBD1	TRBJ2-1	TRBV6-5	TGTGCCAGCAGCCTCTCGGGACAGGGCTACAATGAGCAGTTCTTC	CASSLSGQGYNEQFF
.	.	TRBJ1-2	TRBV7-9	TGTGCCAGCAGCTTAGCGCCCACTTTGAGGGAAGGTGGCTACACCTTC	CASSLAPTLREGGYTF
once	TRBD2	TRBJ2-5	TRBV9	TGTGCCAGCAGCGTAGCCCCGGGGGGGCAGGAGACCCAGTACTTC	CASSVAPGGQETQYF
.	.	TRBJ2-1	TRBV21-1	TGTGCCCGACCCCGGGACAGGGGCTACAATGAGCAGTTCTTC	CARPRDRGYNEQFF